This T cell receptor (beta chain) was sequenced during a study of T cells in Graves' hyperthyroidism and ophthalmopathy. Germline CDR1 reads SGHTA; CDR2 reads FQGNSA. The V end lost 2 bases, the J end lost 0 bases, and 10 bases lay between the germline ends. This CDR3 has 15 amino acids. TCR beta CDR3 regions were amplified from RNA transcripts. TCR CDR3 underwent first-round RT-PCR with the HTBI primer set. TCRdb re-derived calls from the multiplex PCR reads in MiXCR, one entry per CDR3 protein. The sample yields a few hundred thousand distinct CDR3 sequences, 14% to 15% seen once. This clonotype was counted many times.

Sequenced sample: blood. The clonotype originates from a woman in her thirties with Graves' hyperthyroidism. This chain joins TRBV7-2 and TRBJ1-2, with D perhaps TRBD1 (5 bases). CDR3 sequence reads: CASSLFTGANYGYTF. In nucleotides, the CDR3 is TGTGCCAGCAGCTTATTTACAGGAGCTAACTATGGCTACACCTTC.